One sample yielded the 16 T cell receptor beta chains listed below, sequenced in a study of a mutant IDH1 vaccine in newly diagnosed glioma. The repertoire was sequenced with immunoSEQ multiplex PCR; TCRdb's copy has only in-frame clones and lacks some. The data show 65,000 to 70,000 clones, with 70% to 90% seen just once and 2.9% held by the top ten. Time point defined: baseline, week 1 (first vaccination visit). Specified treatment: pre-vaccination baseline after standard-of-care therapy. The sample here was PBMCs, taken from a glioma patient treated with radiotherapy, temozolomide or both. The receptors originated from a man in his thirties or forties with glioma.

This clone has only one observation. CDR3 DNA sequence: TGTGCCAGCAGTGAAGTCGGTGGGGCCGGGGAGCTGTTTTTT. Its translation is CASSEVGGAGELFF. The chain is built from TRBV6-1 and TRBJ2-2; D gene unclear. The CDR3 consists of 14 residues. With 1 base removed from V and 6 bases from J, the gap between germline ends came to 9 bases. In germline, CDR1 is MNHNS, CDR2 SASEGT.

Regarding this clone: A read error may account for a junction end that differs from germline. This chain links TRBV2 with TRBJ1-5; possibly TRBD1 for D (5 bases). CDR3 length equals 13 residues. CDR1 SNHLY and CDR2 FYNNEI come from the germline V gene. The CDR3 coding sequence is TGTGCCAGCAGGGAAGGGACGGATCAGCCCCAGCATTTT. Protein sequence: CASREGTDQPQHF.

CDR3 nucleotides: TGCGCCAGCAGTGAGCGCAGTGTTAACAATCAGCCCCAGCATTTT. Translated, it gives CASSERSVNNQPQHF. This chain links TRBV10-2 with TRBJ1-5; D not certain. The V end lost 2 bases, the J end lost 3 bases, and 11 bases lay between the germline ends. Per germline, CDR1 WSHSY and CDR2 SAAADI. The CDR3 loop spans 15 amino acids.

V is TRBV29-1 and J is TRBJ1-1; D is unclear. CDR3 length: 12 residues. Germline CDR1 SQVTM, CDR2 ANQGSEA. V lost 4 bases, J lost 1 base, and 7 bases lay in between. The CDR3 protein is CSVGRGNTEAFF. CDR3 DNA: TGCAGCGTTGGACGAGGGAACACTGAAGCTTTCTTT.

The rearrangement uses TRBV11-2 and TRBJ2-7; D tentatively fits TRBD1 or TRBD2 (5 bases each). The CDR3 spans 15 residues. Trimming removed 5 bases at V and 0 bases at J, with 14 bases between. Per the germline V gene, CDR1 is SGHAT and CDR2 is FQNNGV. The CDR3, as DNA: TGTGCCAGCAGCCCCACGGGACCCCTCTCCTACGAGCAGTACTTC. Its protein product is CASSPTGPLSYEQYF. Filled out from reference TRBV11-2 and TRBJ2-7, the complete variable domain reads EAGVAQSPRYKIIEKRQSVAFWCNPISGHATLYWYQQILGQGPKLLIQFQNNGVVDDSQLPKDRFSAERLKGVDSTLKIQPAKLEDSAVYLCASSPTGPLSYEQYFGPGTRLTVT.

The genes are TRBV11-2 and TRBJ1-6; D call uncertain. This CDR3 comprises 18 residues. Germline V lookup: CDR1 SGHAT, CDR2 FQNNGV. Trimming removed 4 bases from V and 4 bases from J, with 20 bases in between. As DNA, the CDR3 is TGTGCCAGCAGCTCTTTACGCCGTGGACGGCCTTATAATTCACCCCTCCACTTT. Protein sequence: CASSSLRRGRPYNSPLHF.

The V gene is TRBV18, the J gene TRBJ1-5; possible D gene TRBD1, 5 bases. Trimming shortened V by 6 bases and J by 7 bases, and 13 bases separated the two germline ends. The CDR3 is 13 residues long. The V gene's germline CDR1 is KGHSH and CDR2 LQKENI. CDR3 region: CASSQGRQQPQHF. CDR3 in DNA: TGTGCCAGCTCTCAGGGCAGGCAACAGCCCCAGCATTTT.

The chain recombines TRBV27 with TRBJ1-1; D gene uncertain. The CDR3 extends over 16 amino acids. Trimming removed 3 bases at V and 0 bases at J, with 14 bases between. Per germline, CDR1 MNHEY and CDR2 SMNVEV (reference sequence). The CDR3 sequence is CASSFSAVLMNTEAFF. The CDR3 region has the DNA TGTGCCAGCAGTTTTTCGGCGGTCCTCATGAACACTGAAGCTTTCTTT.

On this clone itself: The sample carries other DNA sequences with the same CDR3. The chain joins TRBV9 to TRBJ1-3, with a tentative D call TRBD1 (6 bases). The germline gives CDR1 SGDLS, CDR2 YYNGEE. CDR3 length equals 15 residues. Deletions cut 3 bases from V and 3 bases from J, with 13 bases between. CDR3: CASSDRDINGNTIYF. The DNA for the CDR3 is TGTGCCAGCAGCGACCGGGACATAAATGGAAACACCATATATTTT.

V and J are TRBV6-1 and TRBJ2-1; the match to TRBD1 covers 7 bases. Germline values: CDR1 MNHNS, CDR2 SASEGT. Trimming took 7 bases from V and 3 from J; bases not matched to a gene: 6. CDR3 length equals 14 residues. The CDR3 DNA reads TGTGCCAGCATAGTAACAGGGGACTACAATGAGCAGTTCTTC. Its protein product is CASIVTGDYNEQFF.

This clone was found once. The chain joins TRBV7-6 to TRBJ2-1; a possible D gene is TRBD1 (5 bases). Germline-derived CDR1 and CDR2 are SGHVS and FNYEAQ. This CDR3 region has 15 residues. Trimming removed 1 base from V and 7 bases from J, with 14 bases in between. The CDR3 DNA is TGTGCCAGCAGCTTAGGGATGGTGCAGGGTAATGAGCAGTTCTTC. Encoded protein: CASSLGMVQGNEQFF. Full variable domain (remainder filled in from reference TRBV7-6 and TRBJ2-1): GAGVSQSPRYKVTKRGQDVALRCDPISGHVSLYWYRQALGQGPEFLTYFNYEAQQDKSGLPNDRFSAERPEGSISTLTIQRTEQRDSAMYRCASSLGMVQGNEQFFGPGTRLTVL.

This chain joins TRBV5-1 and TRBJ2-2; 8 bases are shared with TRBD2. Germline trimming cut 4 bases from V and 4 bases from J; bases unmatched to any gene: 6. The germline CDR1 and CDR2 sequences are SGHRS and YFSETQ. The CDR3 spans 15 residues. The CDR3 spells CASSARREGTGELFF. CDR3 nucleotide sequence: TGCGCCAGCAGCGCCCGACGGGAGGGCACCGGGGAGCTGTTTTTT.

The genes are TRBV5-4 and TRBJ1-1; TRBD1 might be the D (6 bases). Germline loops: CDR1 SGHNT, CDR2 YYREEE (reference sequence). The CDR3 is 17 amino acids. Trimming took 5 bases from V and 5 from J, leaving 25 bases between them. The DNA for the CDR3 is TGTGCCAGCAGGTTATTCTCGGTGGAGGGAAGGGGGACTGAAGCTTTCTTT. It specifies CASRLFSVEGRGTEAFF.

This clone appeared a single time. This chain links TRBV6-6 with TRBJ2-3; 11 positions agree with TRBD2. CDR1 and CDR2 (germline): MNHNY, SVGAGI (reference sequence). Trimming removed 6 bases from V and 10 bases from J; junction bases left unmatched: 12. The CDR3 totals 15 residues. CDR3 sequence reads: CASRASGGPLQAQYF. The DNA of the CDR3 is TGTGCCAGCAGGGCTAGCGGGGGGCCCCTCCAGGCGCAGTATTTT.

The V and J genes are TRBV6-6 and TRBJ2-1, with 8 bases identical to TRBD2. With 8 bases clipped from V and 9 bases from J, the junction kept 6 bases outside the gene matches. From germline, CDR1 is MNHNY and CDR2 SVGAGI (reference sequence). The CDR3 covers 12 residues. The CDR3 loop is CASSGGLGEQFF. DNA of the CDR3: TGTGCCAGCTCGGGGGGGTTGGGTGAGCAGTTCTTC.

This chain uses TRBV7-7 with TRBJ2-5; TRBD2 matches 7 bases. The CDR3 is 14 residues long. The V gene end was trimmed by 5 bases and the J gene end by 4 bases; junction bases not matched to a gene: 7. Per the germline V gene, CDR1 is SSHAT and CDR2 is FNYEAQ (reference sequence). Here the CDR3 DNA reads TGTGCCAGCAGCCCATTACAGCGGGGAGAGACCCAGTACTTC. It specifies CASSPLQRGETQYF.